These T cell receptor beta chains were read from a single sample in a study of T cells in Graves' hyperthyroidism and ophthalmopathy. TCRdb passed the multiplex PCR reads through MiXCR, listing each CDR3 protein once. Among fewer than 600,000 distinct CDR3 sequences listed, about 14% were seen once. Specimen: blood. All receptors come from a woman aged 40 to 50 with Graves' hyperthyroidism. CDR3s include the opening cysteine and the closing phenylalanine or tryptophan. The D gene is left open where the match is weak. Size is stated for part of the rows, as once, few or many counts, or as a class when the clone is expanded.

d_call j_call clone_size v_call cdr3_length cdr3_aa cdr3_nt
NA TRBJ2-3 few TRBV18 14 CASSPLQGTDTQYF TGTGCCAGCTCACCATTACAGGGAACAGATACGCAGTATTTT
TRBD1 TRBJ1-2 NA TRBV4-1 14 CASSQDMTGEGYTF TGCGCCAGCAGCCAAGACATGACAGGGGAAGGCTACACCTTC
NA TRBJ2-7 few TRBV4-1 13 CASSQEQGFEQYF TGCGCCAGCAGCCAAGAACAGGGTTTCGAGCAGTACTTC
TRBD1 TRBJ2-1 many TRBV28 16 CASPRDRGAGTNEQFF TGTGCCAGCCCCCGGGACAGGGGTGCCGGGACGAATGAGCAGTTCTTC
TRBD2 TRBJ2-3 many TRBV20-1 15 CSARVASGNADTQYF TGCAGTGCTAGAGTGGCTAGCGGGAACGCAGATACGCAGTATTTT
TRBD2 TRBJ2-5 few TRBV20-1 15 CSARETSGSQETQYF TGCAGTGCTAGAGAGACTAGCGGGAGCCAAGAGACCCAGTACTTC
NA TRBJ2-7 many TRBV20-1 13 CSVPGPSAYEQYF TGCAGTGTTCCGGGCCCAAGCGCCTACGAGCAGTACTTC
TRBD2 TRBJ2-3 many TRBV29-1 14 CSARLAGSSDTQYF TGCAGCGCTAGACTAGCGGGAAGTTCGGATACGCAGTATTTT
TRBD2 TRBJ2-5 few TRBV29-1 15 CSPPMTGGGQETQYF TGCAGCCCCCCTATGACGGGAGGGGGCCAAGAGACCCAGTACTTC
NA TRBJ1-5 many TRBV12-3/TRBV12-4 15 CASSFISAGNQPQHF TGTGCCAGCAGTTTTATTTCGGCAGGCAATCAGCCCCAGCATTTT
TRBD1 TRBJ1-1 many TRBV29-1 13 CSVAVTGGTEAFF TGCAGCGTTGCAGTTACAGGGGGCACTGAAGCTTTCTTT
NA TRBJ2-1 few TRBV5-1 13 CASSSTGINEQFF TGCGCCAGCAGCTCTACAGGGATTAATGAGCAGTTCTTC
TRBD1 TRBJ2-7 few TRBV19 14 CASSTTGLQNEQYF TGTGCCAGTAGTACGACAGGGCTGCAGAACGAGCAGTACTTC
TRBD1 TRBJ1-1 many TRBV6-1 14 CASSRDRDVDEAFF TGTGCCAGCAGTCGTGACAGGGATGTGGATGAAGCTTTCTTT
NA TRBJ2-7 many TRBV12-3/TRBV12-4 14 CASSKGTHSYEQYF TGTGCCAGCAGCAAGGGGACTCACTCCTACGAGCAGTACTTC
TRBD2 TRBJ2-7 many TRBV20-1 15 CSARVMAGESYEQYF TGCAGTGCTAGGGTCATGGCGGGAGAATCCTACGAGCAGTACTTC
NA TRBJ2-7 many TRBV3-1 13 CASSLGGLGEQYF TGTGCCAGCAGCCTCGGTGGGCTCGGCGAGCAGTACTTC
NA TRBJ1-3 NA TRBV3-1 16 CASSQQGVVSGNTIYF TGTGCCAGCAGTCAACAGGGAGTTGTCTCTGGAAACACCATATATTTT
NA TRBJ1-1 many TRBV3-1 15 CASSQALATNTEAFF TGTGCCAGCAGCCAAGCACTTGCTACGAACACTGAAGCTTTCTTT
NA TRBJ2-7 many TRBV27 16 CASSTYPSDSSYEQYF TGTGCCAGCAGTACGTACCCCTCGGACAGCTCCTACGAGCAGTACTTC
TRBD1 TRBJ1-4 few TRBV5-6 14 CASSLGTGLEKLFF TGTGCCAGCAGCTTGGGGACAGGGCTTGAAAAACTGTTTTTT
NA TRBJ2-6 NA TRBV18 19 CASSPNTFQGIGGANVLTF TGTGCCAGCTCACCTAATACGTTTCAGGGGATAGGTGGGGCCAACGTCCTGACTTTC
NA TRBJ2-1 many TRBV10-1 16 CASSAGNFPSYNEQFF TGCGCCAGCAGTGCCGGGAACTTTCCCTCCTACAATGAGCAGTTCTTC
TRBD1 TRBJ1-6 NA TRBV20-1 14 CSARPGTGLSPLHF TGCAGTGCTAGACCCGGGACAGGGTTATCACCCCTCCACTTT
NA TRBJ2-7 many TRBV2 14 CASRVDKVPYEQYF TGTGCCAGCAGGGTAGACAAGGTACCTTACGAGCAGTACTTC
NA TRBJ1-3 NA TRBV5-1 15 CASSLRQGEGNTIYF TGCGCCAGCAGCCTCCGGCAGGGAGAAGGAAACACCATATATTTT
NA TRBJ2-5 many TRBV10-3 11 CAISEGGTQYF TGTGCCATCAGTGAAGGAGGGACCCAGTACTTC